This T cell receptor (beta chain) was documented in a study of blood T cell repertoires in COVID-19. Study-wide context: Both acute and convalescent COVID-19 samples were obtained from the United States, Italy and Spain. Sample material is recorded as cDNA or gDNA derived from T cells, B-cell-depleted T cells, or PBMCs.

Authors' methods: Cell counts per sample came from amplifying reference gene primers. Sequencing used immunoSEQ multiplex PCR; TCRdb keeps in-frame clones, though not all of them. V, J and clone size derive from that table, while D and trimming were established from the DNA sequence. The sample shows 100,000 to 150,000 clones, about four fifths of them seen only once. The CDR3 is 15 residues long. V gave up 2 bases and J gave up 1 base; unmatched junction bases: 2. Germline V CDR1 and CDR2: LNHNV, YYDKDF (reference sequence). In its sample, this clone was seen a few times. Sequencing input: peripheral blood. This TCR came from a woman between 50 and 59 years old with acute or convalescent COVID-19. V usage is TRBV15 and J usage is TRBJ2-3; TRBD1 matches 8 bases. The CDR3 reads CATSRPGQGTDTQYF. CDR3 DNA: TGTGCCACCAGCAGACCGGGACAGGGCACAGATACGCAGTATTTT.